These T cell receptor beta chains were read from a single sample in a study of cytomegalovirus exposure and HLA in healthy donors. Sequenced by immunoSEQ multiplex PCR; TCRdb stores in-frame clones only, minus some. This listing includes tens of thousands of clones. What was sequenced was PBMCs. These receptors were obtained from a middle-aged woman in good health and CMV-seropositive. The CDR3 runs from the conserved cysteine through the conserved F or W. Each record gives: clone size, D gene, J gene, V gene, CDR3 DNA, CDR3 protein. D genes are given only for firm matches. Size tells how often a clone was seen (once, few, many) or the class of an expanded clone, and some rows leave it out.

>-|-|TRBJ2-7|TRBV4-3
TGCGCCAGCAGCCAAGATACTCCCGGGACTTCTCTAGTCACCTACGAGCAGTACTTC
CASSQDTPGTSLVTYEQYF
>-|-|TRBJ1-5|TRBV19
TGTGCCAGTGCGCAGGGGAATCAGCCCCAGCATTTT
CASAQGNQPQHF
>-|TRBD1|TRBJ2-7|TRBV6-1
TGTGCCTCGGAGCCAGGGACAGGGGGTCGGGGGCAGTACTTC
CASEPGTGGRGQYF
>-|-|TRBJ2-7|TRBV7-9
TGTGACAGCAGGGACACGAACTCCTACGAGCAGTACTTC
CDSRDTNSYEQYF
>-|-|TRBJ1-1|TRBV27
TGTGCCAGCAGTTTTGGACCCGGAGGCGCTGAAGCTTTCTTT
CASSFGPGGAEAFF
>-|TRBD2|TRBJ2-1|TRBV7-9
TGTGCCAGCAGCTCCTCTAGCGGGGGCTCCTACAATGAGCAGTTCTTC
CASSSSSGGSYNEQFF
>-|TRBD1|TRBJ1-4|TRBV19
TGTGCCAGTAGTAAGGACAGGAGGTACGAAAAACTGTTTTTT
CASSKDRRYEKLFF
>-|-|TRBJ1-1|TRBV30
TGTGCCTGGAATGCAGTTGTGAACACTGAAGCTTTCTTT
CAWNAVVNTEAFF
>-|-|TRBJ2-3|TRBV19
TGTGCCAGTAGTACAACAGCTAGCACAGATACGCAGTATTTT
CASSTTASTDTQYF
>-|TRBD1|TRBJ2-7|TRBV28
TGTGCCAGCAGGCCCACAGGGGGAGGCTACGAGCAGTACTTC
CASRPTGGGYEQYF
>-|-|TRBJ1-5|TRBV6-5
TGTGCCAGCAGTCGTGGACAGAACAATCAGCCCCAGCATTTT
CASSRGQNNQPQHF
>-|-|TRBJ1-1|TRBV29-1
TGCAGCGGGGCCCGGGCGGGGACTGAAGCTTTCTTT
CSGARAGTEAFF
>-|-|TRBJ2-7|TRBV5-6
TGTGCCAGCAGCTTGACTTTCGAGCAGTACTTC
CASSLTFEQYF
>-|TRBD2|TRBJ2-5|TRBV9
TGTGCCAGCAGCCGCAGGGTAGCGGGAGTGGAGACCCAGTACTTC
CASSRRVAGVETQYF
>-|TRBD2|TRBJ2-5|TRBV10-3
TGTGCCATCAGTGAATCGGGAGGGGAGACCCAGTACTTC
CAISESGGETQYF
>-|TRBD1|TRBJ1-4|TRBV6-5
TGTGCCAGCAGTTACGACAGGGAGAGACTGTTTTTT
CASSYDRERLFF
>-|TRBD2|TRBJ2-3|TRBV19
TGTGCCAGTAGTATACAACTAGCGGGAACAGATACGCAGTATTTT
CASSIQLAGTDTQYF
>-|-|TRBJ2-1|TRBV9
TGTGCCAGCAGCGGTAAGCGATACAATGAGCAGTTCTTC
CASSGKRYNEQFF
>-|TRBD1|TRBJ1-1|TRBV30
TGTGCCTGGAGCCGTCACGACAGGGACAGGGCTTTCTTT
CAWSRHDRDRAFF
>-|-|TRBJ2-1|TRBV7-2
TGTGCCAGCAGCCCTCAGTCCTACAATGAGCAGTTCTTC
CASSPQSYNEQFF
>-|TRBD1|TRBJ2-7|TRBV5-4
TGTGCCAGCAGCAGCCAGGGGGCCTACGAGCAGTACTTC
CASSSQGAYEQYF
>-|TRBD2|TRBJ2-5|TRBV7-8
TGTGCCAGCAGCCCCCCGGGACTAGCGGGAGTAGAGACCCAGTACTTC
CASSPPGLAGVETQYF
>-|TRBD1|TRBJ2-5|TRBV5-1
TGCGCCAGCAGCTCTGGACAGGGGGACCAAGAGACCCAGTACTTC
CASSSGQGDQETQYF
>-|TRBD1|TRBJ1-4|TRBV14
TGTGCCAGCAGCCAAAGATCCGGGACAGTTGAAAAACTGTTTTTT
CASSQRSGTVEKLFF
>-|-|TRBJ2-3|TRBV9
TGTGCCAGCAGCTCCGACCCCGGGACTAGCACAGATACGCAGTATTTT
CASSSDPGTSTDTQYF
>-|TRBD1|TRBJ2-7|TRBV5-1
TGCGCCAGCAGCTTAGAGTCCGGGACAGACGAGCAGTACTTC
CASSLESGTDEQYF
>-|TRBD2|TRBJ2-7|TRBV5-1
TGCGCCAGCAGCCCGCTTCCTAGCGGGAGGGCCTACGAGCAGTACTTC
CASSPLPSGRAYEQYF
>-|TRBD1|TRBJ2-7|TRBV2
TGTGCCAGCAGCGGTTGGGACAGTCACTACGAGCAGTACTTC
CASSGWDSHYEQYF
>-|TRBD1|TRBJ1-5|TRBV2
TGTGCCAGCAGTGATTACAGGGGATCCAAGCCCCAGCATTTT
CASSDYRGSKPQHF
>-|TRBD2|TRBJ2-1|TRBV6-1
TGTGCCAGCATCTCCTCCGGGAGGCCCTACAATGAGCAGTTCTTC
CASISSGRPYNEQFF
>-|-|TRBJ1-1|TRBV5-1
TGCGCCAGCAGCTTGGGATGGCAGTTGAACACTGAAGCTTTCTTT
CASSLGWQLNTEAFF
>medium-sized|TRBD1|TRBJ2-7|TRBV6-1
TGTGCCAGCAGCGACAGGGGAGTCTCCTACGAGCAGTACTTC
CASSDRGVSYEQYF
>-|-|TRBJ2-3|TRBV29-1
TGCAGCGTTGGACGGGAAAGTCGCACAGATACGCAGTATTTT
CSVGRESRTDTQYF
>-|-|TRBJ2-5|TRBV7-2
TGTGCCAGCAGCCAACAGGGTTATGGGACCCAGTACTTC
CASSQQGYGTQYF
>-|TRBD1|TRBJ1-1|TRBV9
TGTGCCAGCAGCGCCTCCGGGACAGTCACTGAAGCTTTCTTT
CASSASGTVTEAFF
>-|TRBD2|TRBJ2-3|TRBV19
TGTGCCAGTAGACGAGCGGGGATCACAGATACGCAGTATTTT
CASRRAGITDTQYF
>-|TRBD2|TRBJ2-5|TRBV7-2
TGTGCCAGCAGCTATCCCCTAGCGGGCCCAACGGCCCAGTACTTC
CASSYPLAGPTAQYF
>-|TRBD2|TRBJ2-1|TRBV5-5
TGTGCCAGCAGCTTGCCCTCGTTCGGCGGGGGGGATGAGCAGTTCTTC
CASSLPSFGGGDEQFF
>-|TRBD1|TRBJ2-5|TRBV30
TGTGCCGGGAGACATAGGGGACAGGGGATCGAGACCCAGTACTTC
CAGRHRGQGIETQYF
>-|-|TRBJ2-7|TRBV5-1
TGCGCCAGCAGTTCCGGGAATAGCTACGAGCAGTACTTC
CASSSGNSYEQYF
>-|-|TRBJ1-6|TRBV30
TGTGCCTGGAGTAGGGTGGGAGGTTCACCCCTCCACTTT
CAWSRVGGSPLHF
>-|TRBD1|TRBJ1-2|TRBV6-5
TGTGCCAGCACCGACAGGGGTTATGGCTACACCTTC
CASTDRGYGYTF
>-|-|TRBJ2-7|TRBV28
TGTGCCAGCAGACAGCACTCCTCCTACGAGCAGTACTTC
CASRQHSSYEQYF
>-|TRBD1|TRBJ1-5|TRBV15
TGTGCCACCAGCATACGACAGGGGGCAGGTCAGCCCCAGCATTTT
CATSIRQGAGQPQHF
>-|-|TRBJ2-5|TRBV5-5
TGTGCCAGCAGCTTGGACTCCGAGACCCAGTACTTC
CASSLDSETQYF
>-|-|TRBJ1-5|TRBV19
TGTGCCACCCGAGGGAACGGCAATCAGCCCCAGCATTTT
CATRGNGNQPQHF
>-|-|TRBJ1-3|TRBV4-3
TGCGCCAGCAGCCAAGCATCGGGGGCTGGAAACACCATATATTTT
CASSQASGAGNTIYF
>-|-|TRBJ2-2|TRBV9
TGTGCCAGCAGCATCAGGGGAACCGGGGAGCTGTTTTTT
CASSIRGTGELFF
>-|-|TRBJ1-5|TRBV4-1
TGCGCCAGCAGCCAGAACCGGGATAGCAATCAGCCCCAGCATTTT
CASSQNRDSNQPQHF
>-|-|TRBJ2-3|TRBV4-2
TGTGCCAGCAGCCAAGAACCGACTCCCACACTACTAGCAGATACGCAGTATTTT
CASSQEPTPTLLADTQYF
>-|TRBD1|TRBJ1-2|TRBV4-1
TGCGCCAGCAGCGTGGACAGGGGGAATAACTATGGCTACACCTTC
CASSVDRGNNYGYTF
>-|-|TRBJ1-4|TRBV7-9
TGTGCCAGCAGCCTTATTACAGGTGAAAAACTGTTTTTT
CASSLITGEKLFF